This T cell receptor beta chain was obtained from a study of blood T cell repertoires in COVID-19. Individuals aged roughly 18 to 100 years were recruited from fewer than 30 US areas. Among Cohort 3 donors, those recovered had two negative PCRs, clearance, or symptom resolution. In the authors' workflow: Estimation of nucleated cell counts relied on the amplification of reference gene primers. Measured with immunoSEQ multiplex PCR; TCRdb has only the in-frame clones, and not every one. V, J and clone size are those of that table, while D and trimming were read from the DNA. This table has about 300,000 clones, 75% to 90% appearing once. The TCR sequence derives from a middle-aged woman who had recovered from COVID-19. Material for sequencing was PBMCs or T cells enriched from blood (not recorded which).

Here the CDR3 reads CASSVGPHQETQYF. Written as DNA, the CDR3 is TGTGCCAGCAGCGTAGGGCCCCACCAAGAGACCCAGTACTTC. The chain couples TRBV9 to TRBJ2-5; D ambiguous. This CDR3 has 14 residues. The germline V gene encodes CDR1 SGDLS and CDR2 YYNGEE. V lost 0 bases to trimming and J lost 0 bases, with 6 bases between them.